This TCR beta chain was captured by sequencing in a study of T cell repertoires in cytomegalovirus infection. Study-level information: From public TCR beta signatures came an indication of both CMV infection and matching HLA type. Study conclusions and caveats: Ex vivo, HLA-C-restricted CMV-specific TCR beta clonotypes prevailed over the rest of the response.

On this clonotype itself: Its cognate antigen is unknown.

MiXCR, applied by TCRdb to the reads, yields one record per CDR3 protein. The table shows over 450,000 distinct CDR3 sequences, with about 11% occurring only once. Germline values: CDR1 SGHRS, CDR2 YFSETQ. Losses at the gene ends were 4 bases for V and 6 bases for J; bases not matched to a gene: 13. The CDR3 sequence is 15 residues long. The sequence was collected from a human donor in good health (CMV status not recorded). Some clones in this sample may be carry-over from other donors' samples. Sequenced input: PBMCs. The rearrangement uses TRBV5-1 and TRBJ2-7; 7 nucleotides line up with TRBD1. The CDR3 DNA reads as TGCGCCAGCAGCCTCCAGGGACAGACCTTTTCCGAGCAGTACTTC. As protein: CASSLQGQTFSEQYF.